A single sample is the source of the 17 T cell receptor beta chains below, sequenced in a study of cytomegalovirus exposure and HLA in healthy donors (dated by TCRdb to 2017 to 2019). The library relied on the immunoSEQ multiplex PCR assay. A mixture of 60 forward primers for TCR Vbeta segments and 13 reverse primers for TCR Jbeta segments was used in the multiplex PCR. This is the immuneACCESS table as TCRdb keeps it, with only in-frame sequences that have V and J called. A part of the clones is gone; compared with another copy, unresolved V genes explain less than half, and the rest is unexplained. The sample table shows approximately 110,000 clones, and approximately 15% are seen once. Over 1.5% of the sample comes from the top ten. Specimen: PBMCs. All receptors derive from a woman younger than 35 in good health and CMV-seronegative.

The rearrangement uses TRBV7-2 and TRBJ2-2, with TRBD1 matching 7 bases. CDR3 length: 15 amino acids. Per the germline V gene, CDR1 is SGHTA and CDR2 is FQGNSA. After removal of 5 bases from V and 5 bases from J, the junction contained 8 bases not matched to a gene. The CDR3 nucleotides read TGTGCCAGCAGCAGCACAGGGGTTGGGACCGGGGAGCTGTTTTTT. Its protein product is CASSSTGVGTGELFF.

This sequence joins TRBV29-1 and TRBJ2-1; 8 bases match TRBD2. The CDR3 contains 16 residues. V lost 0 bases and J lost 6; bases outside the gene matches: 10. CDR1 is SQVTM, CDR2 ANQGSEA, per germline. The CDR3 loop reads CSVEEARGSGGNEQFF. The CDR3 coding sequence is TGCAGCGTTGAAGAGGCCAGGGGAAGCGGGGGCAATGAGCAGTTCTTC.

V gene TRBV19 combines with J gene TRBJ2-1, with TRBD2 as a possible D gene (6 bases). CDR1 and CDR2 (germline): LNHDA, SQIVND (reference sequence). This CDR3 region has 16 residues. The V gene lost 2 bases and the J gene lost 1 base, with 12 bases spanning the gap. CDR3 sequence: CASSIRSGESYNEQFF. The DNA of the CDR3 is TGTGCCAGTAGTATAAGGTCGGGGGAATCCTACAATGAGCAGTTCTTC.

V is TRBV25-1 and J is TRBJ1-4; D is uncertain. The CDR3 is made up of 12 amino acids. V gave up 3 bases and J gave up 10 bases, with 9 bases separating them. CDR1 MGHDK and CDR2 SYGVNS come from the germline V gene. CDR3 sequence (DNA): TGTGCCAGCAGTGACGCGGTACGAAAACTGTTTTTT. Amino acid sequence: CASSDAVRKLFF.

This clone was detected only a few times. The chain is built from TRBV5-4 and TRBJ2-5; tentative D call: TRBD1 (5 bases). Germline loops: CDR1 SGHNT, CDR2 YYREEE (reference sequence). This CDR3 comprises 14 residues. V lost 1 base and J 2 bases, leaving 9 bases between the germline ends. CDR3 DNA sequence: TGTGCCAGCAGCTTGTCCTCAGGGCAAGAGACCCAGTACTTC. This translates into CASSLSSGQETQYF.

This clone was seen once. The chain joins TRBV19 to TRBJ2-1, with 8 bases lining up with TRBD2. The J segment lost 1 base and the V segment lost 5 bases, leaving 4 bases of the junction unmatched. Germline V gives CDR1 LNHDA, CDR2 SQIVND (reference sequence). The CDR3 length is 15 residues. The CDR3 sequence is CASSLAGGSYNEQFF. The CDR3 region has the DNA TGTGCCAGTAGTCTCGCGGGAGGATCCTACAATGAGCAGTTCTTC.

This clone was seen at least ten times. As DNA, the CDR3 is TGTGCCAGCAGCCCGGGACTAGCGGGTTATGAGCAGTTCTTC. This gives the protein CASSPGLAGYEQFF. The rearrangement uses TRBV6-5 and TRBJ2-1; 12 bases are a match to TRBD2. The junction had 5 bases not matched to a gene; V was cut back by 6 bases and J by 8 bases. Germline CDR1 is MNHEY and CDR2 is SVGAGI. The CDR3 has 14 amino acids.

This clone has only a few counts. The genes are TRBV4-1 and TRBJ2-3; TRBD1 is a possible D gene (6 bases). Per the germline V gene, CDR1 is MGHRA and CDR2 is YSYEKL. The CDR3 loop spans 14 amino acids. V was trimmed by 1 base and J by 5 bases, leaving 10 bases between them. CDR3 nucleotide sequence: TGCGCCAGCAGCCAAGGACAGGCCATAGATACGCAGTATTTT. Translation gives CASSQGQAIDTQYF.

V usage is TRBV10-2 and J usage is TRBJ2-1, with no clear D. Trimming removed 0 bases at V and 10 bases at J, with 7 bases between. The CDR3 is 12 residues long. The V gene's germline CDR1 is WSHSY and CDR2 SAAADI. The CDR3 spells CASSESTGEQFF. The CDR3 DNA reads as TGCGCCAGCAGTGAGTCGACTGGCGAGCAGTTCTTC.

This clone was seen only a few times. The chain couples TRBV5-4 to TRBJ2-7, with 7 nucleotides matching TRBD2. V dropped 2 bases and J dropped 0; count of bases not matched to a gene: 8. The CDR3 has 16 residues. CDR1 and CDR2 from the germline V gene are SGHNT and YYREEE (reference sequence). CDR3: CASSLFSGSSSYEQYF. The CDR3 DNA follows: TGTGCCAGCAGCTTATTTAGCGGGTCAAGCTCCTACGAGCAGTACTTC.

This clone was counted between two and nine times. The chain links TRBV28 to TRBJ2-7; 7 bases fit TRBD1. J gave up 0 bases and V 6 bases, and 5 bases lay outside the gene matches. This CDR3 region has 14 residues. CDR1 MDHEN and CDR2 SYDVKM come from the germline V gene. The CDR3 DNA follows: TGTGCCAGCAGACCAGGGACAGTCTCCTACGAGCAGTACTTC. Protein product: CASRPGTVSYEQYF.

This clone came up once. CDR3 bases: TGTGCCAGCAGCTTAACGGCAGCTACAGTGCCCGCAGATACGCAGTATTTT. Translation: CASSLTAATVPADTQYF. The chain recombines TRBV7-3 with TRBJ2-3; D call uncertain. CDR3 size: 17 residues. Germline CDR1 and CDR2: SGHTA and FQGTGA. The V end was cut by 0 bases, the J end by 4 bases, with 17 bases between.

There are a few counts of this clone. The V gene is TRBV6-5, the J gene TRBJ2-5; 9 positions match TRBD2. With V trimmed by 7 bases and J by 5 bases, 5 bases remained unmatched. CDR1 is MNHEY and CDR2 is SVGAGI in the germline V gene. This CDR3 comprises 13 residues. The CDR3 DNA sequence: TGTGCCAGCACCGTAGCGGGGGCGGAGACCCAGTACTTC. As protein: CASTVAGAETQYF.

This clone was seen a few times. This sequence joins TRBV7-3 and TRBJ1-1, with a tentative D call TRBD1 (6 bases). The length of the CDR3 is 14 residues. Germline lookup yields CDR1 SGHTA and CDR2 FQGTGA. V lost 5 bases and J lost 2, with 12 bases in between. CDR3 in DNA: TGTGCCAGCAGCACCCAGGGGCCCAACACTGAAGCTTTCTTT. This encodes CASSTQGPNTEAFF.

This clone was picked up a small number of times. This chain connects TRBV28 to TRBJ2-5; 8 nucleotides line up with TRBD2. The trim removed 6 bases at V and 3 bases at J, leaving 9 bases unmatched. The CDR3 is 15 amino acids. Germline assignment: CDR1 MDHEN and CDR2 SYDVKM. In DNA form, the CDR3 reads TGTGCCAGCAGCCCGGGGGGAGCGGGGGAAGAGACCCAGTACTTC. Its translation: CASSPGGAGEETQYF.

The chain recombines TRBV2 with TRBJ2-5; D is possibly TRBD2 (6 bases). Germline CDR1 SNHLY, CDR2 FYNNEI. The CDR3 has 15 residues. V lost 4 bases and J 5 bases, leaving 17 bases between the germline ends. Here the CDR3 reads CASSAWGDGRETQYF. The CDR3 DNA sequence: TGTGCCAGCAGTGCGTGGGGGGATGGTCGGGAGACCCAGTACTTC. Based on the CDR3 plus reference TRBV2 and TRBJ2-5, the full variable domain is EPEVTQTPSHQVTQMGQEVILRCVPISNHLYFYWYRQILGQKVEFLVSFYNNEISEKSEIFDDQFSVERPDGSNFTLKIRSTKLEDSAMYFCASSAWGDGRETQYFGPGTRLLVL.

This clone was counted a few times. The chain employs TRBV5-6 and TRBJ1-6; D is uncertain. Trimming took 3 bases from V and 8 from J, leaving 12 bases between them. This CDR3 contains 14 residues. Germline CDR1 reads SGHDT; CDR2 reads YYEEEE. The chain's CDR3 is CASSSEGEDSPLHF. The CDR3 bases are TGTGCCAGCAGCTCAGAGGGTGAGGATTCACCCCTCCACTTT.